Below are 30 T cell receptor beta chains sequenced from a single sample in a study of neurological immune-mediated disorders. Via MiXCR, TCRdb re-called the 5' RACE reads, giving one row per CDR3 protein. Of roughly 60,000 distinct CDR3 sequences listed, more than 9.5% are singletons. Regarding time point: longitudinal time-point 2. Input material: PBMCs. The receptor set was obtained from a man aged 25-45 years in good health.

This clonotype was counted ten times or more. This sequence joins TRBV6-1 and TRBJ2-6, with a weak D call TRBD2 (6 bases). Between the trimmed V and J ends, which lost 1 base and 2 bases, there was a span of 9 bases. CDR1 is MNHNS, CDR2 SASEGT, per germline. The CDR3 is made up of 16 amino acids. CDR3 in DNA: TGTGCCAGCAGTGAAGAGTCGGGGGCTGGGGCCAACGTCCTGACTTTC. Protein sequence: CASSEESGAGANVLTF.

Many counts were recorded for this clonotype. A junction end diverges from the germline sequence, so it may reflect a read error. CDR3 sequence (DNA): TGTGCCATCACTGAGGGCCATTCGGAAAACACTGAAGCTTTCTTT. This codes for CAITEGHSENTEAFF. The V call is TRBV10-3, the J call TRBJ1-1, with D hard to call. CDR1 is ENHRY and CDR2 is SYGVKD in the germline V gene. The CDR3 covers 15 residues.

The sample holds many counts of this clonotype. The J gene is TRBJ1-5, the V gene TRBV28, with D possibly matching TRBD1 (5 bases). V gave up 5 bases and J gave up 0 bases, with 23 bases separating them. Germline values: CDR1 MDHEN, CDR2 SYDVKM. This CDR3 spans 19 amino acids. For the CDR3, the DNA is TGTGCCAGCAGTCCAGGCTGGGCAGGGAATTTTTATAGCAATCAGCCCCAGCATTTT. The encoded protein is CASSPGWAGNFYSNQPQHF.

Many counts were recorded for this clonotype. The chain recombines TRBV7-9 with TRBJ2-5; D is ambiguous. This CDR3 has 15 residues. Germline V CDR1 and CDR2: SEHNR, FQNEAQ (reference sequence). V was trimmed by 5 bases and J by 5 bases, leaving 18 bases between them. Written as DNA, the CDR3 is TGTGCCAGCAGCACCGTCGGCAGAGCCGATGAGACCCAGTACTTC. It yields the protein CASSTVGRADETQYF.

Note on this clonotype: The junction and the germline gene differ at one end; a read error may be behind it. The V and J genes are TRBV15 and TRBJ2-1; 8 nucleotides match TRBD2. The CDR3 has 16 amino acids. CDR1 and CDR2 (germline): LNHNV, YYDKDF (reference sequence). For the CDR3, the DNA is TGTGTCACCAGCAGTCCCTCTAGCGGGCGAGAGGTTGAGCAGTTCTTC. Protein: CVTSSPSSGREVEQFF.

This clonotype was counted ten times or more. The chain uses TRBV21-1 and TRBJ2-7. TRBV21-1 is recorded as a pseudogene. The CDR3 runs 12 residues. The CDR3 sequence is CASSKDYYEQYF. The CDR3 bases are TGTGCCAGCAGCAAAGATTACTACGAGCAGTACTTC.

This clonotype was recorded many times. The chain has TRBV7-2 and TRBJ2-5; the D call may be TRBD1 or TRBD2 (5 bases each). The CDR3 runs to 14 residues. V was cut by 4 bases and J by 0 bases, with 9 bases left in between. In germline, CDR1 is SGHTA, CDR2 FQGNSA. The CDR3 loop is CASSSGPYQETQYF. The CDR3 DNA reads TGTGCCAGCAGCTCGGGGCCGTACCAAGAGACCCAGTACTTC.

This clonotype turned up a few times. This rearrangement joins TRBV5-4 to TRBJ1-3, with D unclear. Trimming shortened V by 0 bases and J by 3 bases, and 10 bases separated the two germline ends. Germline assignment: CDR1 SGHNT and CDR2 YYREEE (reference sequence). The CDR3 extends over 15 amino acids. CDR3 region: CASSLDSGVGNTIYF. The DNA for the CDR3 is TGTGCCAGCAGCTTGGACTCCGGGGTTGGAAACACCATATATTTT.

Many counts were recorded for this clonotype. In DNA form, the CDR3 reads TGCAGCATTTCGGGCCCTCAACGGAGAGGGGGCTCCTACGAGCAGTACTTC. Protein: CSISGPQRRGGSYEQYF. V gene TRBV29-1 combines with J gene TRBJ2-7; possibly TRBD1 for D (6 bases). From germline, CDR1 is SQVTM and CDR2 ANQGSEA. Trimming left V 8 bases short and J 0 bases short, with 26 bases between. The CDR3 length is 17 residues.

This clonotype was seen at least ten times. The V gene is TRBV6-5, the J gene TRBJ2-1; TRBD2 aligns across 12 bases. This CDR3 comprises 15 residues. Germline V gene data show CDR1 as MNHEY and CDR2 as SVGAGI. The V segment lost 6 bases and the J segment 8 bases; nucleotides outside the gene matches: 8. CDR3 protein: CASRSWTSGEHEQFF. The CDR3 DNA reads TGTGCCAGCAGGTCCTGGACTAGCGGGGAACATGAGCAGTTCTTC.

This clonotype was seen many times. The chain joins TRBV28 to TRBJ1-1, with 7 bases aligning to TRBD1. CDR1 MDHEN and CDR2 SYDVKM come from the germline V gene. The CDR3 loop spans 17 amino acids. V was pared by 7 bases and J by 6 bases, with 20 bases of the junction left unmatched. The chain's CDR3 is CASKIPPGGRNGAEAFF. The CDR3 coding sequence is TGTGCCAGCAAAATTCCCCCAGGGGGGAGGAATGGGGCTGAAGCTTTCTTT.

This clonotype was counted at least ten times. The chain recombines TRBV12-3 or TRBV12-4 with TRBJ2-3; D call uncertain. The CDR3 has 14 residues. Trimming shortened V by 2 bases and J by 10 bases, and 16 bases separated the two germline ends. The CDR3 sequence: CASSLSARIYAQYF. The DNA of the CDR3 is TGTGCCAGCAGTTTAAGCGCCAGAATCTATGCGCAGTATTTT.

This clonotype appeared many times. The chain has TRBV7-8 and TRBJ2-7; 9 nucleotides agree with TRBD1. CDR1 SGHVS and CDR2 FQNEAQ come from the germline V gene. This CDR3 is 17 amino acids long. J lost 1 base, V lost 1 base, and 8 bases had no gene match. The CDR3 nucleotides are TGTGCCAGCAGCTTAGGTGGTGGGACAGGGTTTTCCTACGAGCAGTACTTC. Translating it yields CASSLGGGTGFSYEQYF.

This clonotype was counted many times. The rearrangement uses TRBV10-3 and TRBJ2-1; D gene uncertain. The CDR3 sequence is 13 residues long. Germline V lookup: CDR1 ENHRY, CDR2 SYGVKD. Trimming took off 0 bases at V and 5 bases at J, with 5 bases between the two ends. CDR3: CAISESSNNEQFF. CDR3 nucleotide sequence: TGTGCCATCAGTGAGTCGTCGAACAATGAGCAGTTCTTC.

This clonotype was counted at least ten times. V usage is TRBV4-2 and J usage is TRBJ2-5; tentatively, D is TRBD1 (7 bases). The CDR3 consists of 13 residues. Per germline, CDR1 LGHNA and CDR2 YNFKEQ. The V end was cut by 3 bases, the J end by 4 bases, with 9 bases between. CDR3 protein: CASSQQGGETQYF. The CDR3 DNA is TGTGCCAGCAGCCAGCAGGGGGGAGAGACCCAGTACTTC.

The sample holds many counts of this clonotype. J is TRBJ2-7 and V is TRBV2, with a possible D match to TRBD1 (5 bases). This CDR3 contains 13 residues. Germline lookup yields CDR1 SNHLY and CDR2 FYNNEI. V gave up 7 bases and J gave up 0 bases, with 10 bases separating them. The chain's CDR3 is CASNRQHSYEQYF. The CDR3 nucleotides read TGTGCCAGCAATCGACAGCACTCCTACGAGCAGTACTTC.

The table lists this clonotype with a few counts. This sequence joins TRBV20-1 and TRBJ2-1; 8 bases align to TRBD1. The CDR3 covers 12 residues. With V trimmed by 1 base and J by 12 bases, 5 bases remained unmatched. CDR1 and CDR2 (germline): DFQATT, SNEGSKA (reference sequence). The CDR3 nucleotides are TGCAGTGCTAGAGGCCTTGGGACAGGGCAGTTCTTC. Amino acids: CSARGLGTGQFF.

There are many counts of this clonotype. This chain joins TRBV6-5 and TRBJ2-6; TRBD2 matches at 7 bases. In germline, CDR1 is MNHEY, CDR2 SVGAGI. This CDR3 contains 19 residues. V was clipped by 6 bases and J by 0 bases; unmatched bases: 14. CDR3 coding DNA: TGTGCCAGCAGCCTTCACCTGACAGCGGGAACCTCTGGGGCCAACGTCCTGACTTTC. This gives the protein CASSLHLTAGTSGANVLTF.

This clonotype was counted at least ten times. The rearrangement joins TRBV7-3 to TRBJ1-5; D is unresolved. The CDR3 sequence is 14 residues long. With 5 bases removed from V and 4 bases from J, the gap between germline ends came to 12 bases. The germline V gene encodes CDR1 SGHTA and CDR2 FQGTGA. CDR3 DNA: TGTGCCAGCAGCGAAGGTGGGGTAAATCAGCCCCAGCATTTT. This encodes CASSEGGVNQPQHF.

This clonotype was observed many times. This chain links TRBV20-1 with TRBJ2-3, with 9 bases lining up with TRBD1. The CDR3 has 15 residues. V lost 6 bases and J lost 2; bases outside the gene matches: 9. CDR1 is DFQATT, CDR2 SNEGSKA, per germline (reference sequence). The CDR3: CSAYTGTGSTDTQYF. CDR3 nucleotides: TGCAGTGCCTACACCGGGACAGGGTCCACAGATACGCAGTATTTT.

For this clonotype: A much larger clone sits a single nucleotide away, making a read error possible. This chain uses TRBV20-1 with TRBJ2-7; D is perhaps TRBD2 (6 bases). The germline V gene encodes CDR1 DFQATT and CDR2 SNEGSKA (reference sequence). This CDR3 is built from 12 residues. With 0 bases removed from V and 3 bases from J, the gap between germline ends came to 6 bases. The CDR3, as DNA: TGCAGTGCTAGAGAGCGGGACTACGAGCAGTACTTC. Translated: CSARERDYEQYF.

This clonotype was observed many times. CDR3 DNA: TGTGCCAGCAGCTTAATGGCGATTGGGGGGGCGGACACCGGGGAGCTGTTTTTT. Amino acid sequence: CASSLMAIGGADTGELFF. V and J are TRBV7-3 and TRBJ2-2; D is possibly TRBD2 (7 bases). From germline, CDR1 is SGHTA and CDR2 FQGTGA. With 1 base removed from V and 3 bases from J, the gap between germline ends came to 18 bases. The CDR3 runs 18 residues.

This rearrangement joins TRBV28 to TRBJ2-7, with D possibly TRBD2 on 6 matching bases. V shed 7 bases and J shed 0 bases, with 16 bases lying between them. This CDR3 has 15 residues. Germline CDR1 is MDHEN and CDR2 is SYDVKM. CDR3: CASIPRGSSSYEQYF. Written as DNA, the CDR3 is TGTGCCAGCATACCCCGGGGGTCGAGCTCCTACGAGCAGTACTTC.

This clonotype was seen many times. The chain employs TRBV12-3 or TRBV12-4 and TRBJ1-4, with 7 bases fitting TRBD1. V lost 6 bases, J lost 6 bases, and 4 bases stayed unmatched. The CDR3 loop spans 13 amino acids. CDR3 in amino acids: CASRTGTDEKLFF. DNA for the CDR3: TGTGCCAGCAGAACCGGGACAGATGAAAAACTGTTTTTT.

This clonotype was seen repeatedly, ten times or more. The chain is built from TRBV29-1 and TRBJ2-3, with 8 positions matching TRBD2. V trimming: 8 bases; J trimming: 2 bases; junction bases outside the gene matches: 9. The CDR3 consists of 14 residues. Germline CDR1 and CDR2: SQVTM and ANQGSEA. The CDR3 DNA reads as TGCAGCCATCGGCCGGGGGGGTCCACAGATACGCAGTATTTT. Residues: CSHRPGGSTDTQYF.

A remark on this clonotype: A much larger clonotype is one base distant, so this may be a read error. The chain combines TRBV27 with TRBJ2-7; 7 positions match TRBD2. Losses at the gene ends were 6 bases for V and 4 bases for J; bases not matched to a gene: 12. Per germline, CDR1 MNHEY and CDR2 SMNVEV (reference sequence). This CDR3 comprises 15 residues. The CDR3 DNA sequence: TGTGCCAGCAGGCCTCTCGCGGTACTAGCGTACGAGCAGTACTTC. This sequence encodes CASRPLAVLAYEQYF.

The table lists this clonotype with many counts. This chain uses TRBV5-1 with TRBJ2-7; weak D call: TRBD2 (7 bases). Trimming stripped 0 bases from V and 0 bases from J, with 10 bases between. The V gene's germline CDR1 is SGHRS and CDR2 YFSETQ. CDR3 length: 15 amino acids. CDR3 amino acids: CASSLEGGISYEQYF. The CDR3 coding sequence is TGCGCCAGCAGCTTGGAGGGGGGGATCTCCTACGAGCAGTACTTC.

This clonotype was recorded at least ten times. The genes are TRBV12-3 or TRBV12-4 and TRBJ2-2; no firm D call. This CDR3 region has 14 residues. Trimming removed 6 bases from V and 7 bases from J, with 15 bases in between. The CDR3 here is CASSLGLRSGELFF. Here the CDR3 DNA reads TGTGCCAGCAGCCTGGGCCTGAGGAGCGGGGAGCTGTTTTTT.

This clonotype was found many times. The gene calls are TRBV7-2 and TRBJ1-2, with D maybe TRBD1 (5 bases). Trimming left V 2 bases short and J 7 bases short, with 11 bases between. The CDR3 has 13 residues. Germline V lookup: CDR1 SGHTA, CDR2 FQGNSA. CDR3 DNA sequence: TGTGCCAGCAGCTTAACCGGGGGTAGTGGCTACACCTTC. This codes for CASSLTGGSGYTF.

This clonotype was counted at least ten times. The chain employs TRBV24-1 and TRBJ2-3; D remains ambiguous. The V end lost 4 bases, the J end lost 4 bases, and 17 bases lay between the germline ends. CDR3 size: 16 residues. Per the germline V gene, CDR1 is KGHDR and CDR2 is SFDVKD. The DNA of the CDR3 is TGTGCCACCAGTGACGCGTCCGCATGGTTGGCAGATACGCAGTATTTT. Protein sequence: CATSDASAWLADTQYF.